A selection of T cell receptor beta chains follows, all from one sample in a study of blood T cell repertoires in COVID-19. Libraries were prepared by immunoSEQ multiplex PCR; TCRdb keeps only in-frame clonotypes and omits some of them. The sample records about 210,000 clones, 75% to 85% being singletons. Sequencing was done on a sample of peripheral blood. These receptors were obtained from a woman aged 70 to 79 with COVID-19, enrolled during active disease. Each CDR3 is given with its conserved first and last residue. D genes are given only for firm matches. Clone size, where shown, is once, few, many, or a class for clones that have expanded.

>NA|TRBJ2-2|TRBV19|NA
CASTRGRVFGELFF
TGTGCCAGTACGCGAGGGCGGGTGTTCGGGGAGCTGTTTTTT
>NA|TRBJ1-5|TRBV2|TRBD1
CASRLGDRVNQPQHF
TGTGCCAGCAGACTCGGTGACAGGGTCAATCAGCCCCAGCATTTT
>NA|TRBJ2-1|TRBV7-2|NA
CASSSQPSDEQFF
TGTGCCAGCAGCTCCCAACCTAGCGATGAGCAGTTCTTC
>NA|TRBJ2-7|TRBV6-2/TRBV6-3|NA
CASSHPSGSFFVWSSLEQYF
TGTGCCAGCAGCCACCCCTCCGGGAGTTTTTTTGTATGGTCGAGCCTCGAGCAGTACTTC
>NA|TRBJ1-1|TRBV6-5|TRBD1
CASTRQGNTEAFF
TGTGCCAGCACCCGACAGGGGAACACTGAAGCTTTCTTT
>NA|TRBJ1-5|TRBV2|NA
CASRKGGRGGSNQPQHF
TGTGCCAGCAGAAAGGGGGGCAGGGGAGGGAGCAATCAGCCCCAGCATTTT
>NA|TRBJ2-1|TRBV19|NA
CASSMWRSGAYNEQFF
TGTGCCAGTAGTATGTGGCGGTCGGGGGCCTACAATGAGCAGTTCTTC
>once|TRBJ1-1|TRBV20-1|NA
CSAYLNTEAFF
TGCAGTGCTTACTTGAACACTGAAGCTTTCTTT
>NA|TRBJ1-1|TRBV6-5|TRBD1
CASSYAGQMNTEAFF
TGTGCCAGCAGTTACGCGGGACAGATGAACACTGAAGCTTTCTTT
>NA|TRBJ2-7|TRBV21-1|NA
CASIFSGRAVYEQYF
TGTGCCAGCATCTTCAGCGGGAGGGCCGTATACGAGCAGTACTTC
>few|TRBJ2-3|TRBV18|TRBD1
CASSPGDRSKDTQYF
TGTGCCAGCTCACCAGGGGACAGGTCTAAAGATACGCAGTATTTT
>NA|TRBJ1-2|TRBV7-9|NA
CASSLVLSSYGYTF
TGTGCCAGCAGCTTAGTCCTGTCCTCCTATGGCTACACCTTC
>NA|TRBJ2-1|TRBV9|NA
CASSQGHTSYNEQFF
TGTGCCAGCAGCCAGGGACATACTTCCTACAATGAGCAGTTCTTC
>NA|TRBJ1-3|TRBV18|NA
CASSDLRGAGNTIYF
TGTGCCAGCTCAGACCTGCGGGGGGCTGGAAACACCATATATTTT
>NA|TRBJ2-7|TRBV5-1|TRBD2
CASSFGTSGRHYSYEQYF
TGCGCCAGCAGCTTCGGGACTAGCGGGAGACACTACTCCTACGAGCAGTACTTC
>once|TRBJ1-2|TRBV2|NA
CASSVTGGYTF
TGTGCCAGCAGTGTTACCGGTGGCTACACCTTC
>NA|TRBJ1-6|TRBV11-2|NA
CASSLFGDSPLHF
TGTGCCAGCAGCTTATTCGGGGATTCACCCCTCCACTTT
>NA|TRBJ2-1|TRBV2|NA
CASSPTGGVYNEQFF
TGTGCCAGCAGCCCTACAGGGGGGGTCTACAATGAGCAGTTCTTC